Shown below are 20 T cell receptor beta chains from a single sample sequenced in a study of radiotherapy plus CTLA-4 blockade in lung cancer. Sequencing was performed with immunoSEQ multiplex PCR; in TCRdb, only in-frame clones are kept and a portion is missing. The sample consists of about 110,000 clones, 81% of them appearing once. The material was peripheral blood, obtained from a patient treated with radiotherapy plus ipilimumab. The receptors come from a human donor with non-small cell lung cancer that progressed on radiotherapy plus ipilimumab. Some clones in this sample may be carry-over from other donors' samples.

In nucleotides, the CDR3 is TGTGCCATCAGGGGACAGGGGATCGCAGAGACCCAGTACTTC. This translates into CAIRGQGIAETQYF. V and J are TRBV10-3 and TRBJ2-5; the match to TRBD1 covers 10 bases. Germline V gene sequence: CDR1 ENHRY, CDR2 SYGVKD. This CDR3 contains 14 residues. The J segment lost 4 bases and the V segment lost 6 bases, leaving 5 bases of the junction unmatched.

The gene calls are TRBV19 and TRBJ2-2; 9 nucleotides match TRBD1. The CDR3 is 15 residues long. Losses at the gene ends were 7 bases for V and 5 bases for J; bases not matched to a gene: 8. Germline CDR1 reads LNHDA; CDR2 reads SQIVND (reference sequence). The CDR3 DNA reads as TGTGCCAGTACCTCACAGGGGGCAGGGACCGGGGAGCTGTTTTTT. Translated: CASTSQGAGTGELFF.

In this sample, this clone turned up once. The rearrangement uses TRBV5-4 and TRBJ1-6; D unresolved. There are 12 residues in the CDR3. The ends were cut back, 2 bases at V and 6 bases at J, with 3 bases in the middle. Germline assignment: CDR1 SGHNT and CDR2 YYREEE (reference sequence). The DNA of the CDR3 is TGTGCCAGCAGCTTCCCTAATTCACCCCTCCACTTT. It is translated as CASSFPNSPLHF.

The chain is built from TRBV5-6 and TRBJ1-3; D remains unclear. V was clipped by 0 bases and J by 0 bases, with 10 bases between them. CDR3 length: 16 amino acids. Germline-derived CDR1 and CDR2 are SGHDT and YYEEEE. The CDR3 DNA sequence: TGTGCCAGCAGCTTGGACCCGTGGAGCTCTGGAAACACCATATATTTT. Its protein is CASSLDPWSSGNTIYF.

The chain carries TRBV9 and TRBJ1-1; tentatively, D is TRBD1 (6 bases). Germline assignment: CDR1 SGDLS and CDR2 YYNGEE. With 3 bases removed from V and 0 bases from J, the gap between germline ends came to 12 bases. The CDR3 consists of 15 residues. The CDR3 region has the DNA TGTGCCAGCAGCGAGGACAGCACACTGAACACTGAAGCTTTCTTT. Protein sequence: CASSEDSTLNTEAFF. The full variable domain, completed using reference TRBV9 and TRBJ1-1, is DSGVTQTPKHLITATGQRVTLRCSPRSGDLSVYWYQQSLDQGLQFLIQYYNGEERAKGNILERFSAQQFPDLHSELNLSSLELGDSALYFCASSEDSTLNTEAFFGQGTRLTVV.

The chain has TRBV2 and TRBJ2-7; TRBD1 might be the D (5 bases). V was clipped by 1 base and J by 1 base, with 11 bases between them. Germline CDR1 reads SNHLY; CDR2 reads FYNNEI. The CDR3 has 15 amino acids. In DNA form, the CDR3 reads TGTGCCAGCAGTGAAGGCGCTACAGGATCCTACGAGCAGTACTTC. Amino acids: CASSEGATGSYEQYF.

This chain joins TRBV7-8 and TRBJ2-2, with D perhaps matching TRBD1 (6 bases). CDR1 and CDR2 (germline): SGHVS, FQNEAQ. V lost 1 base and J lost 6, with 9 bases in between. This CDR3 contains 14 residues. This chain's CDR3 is CASSLGGRAGELFF. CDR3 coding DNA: TGTGCCAGCAGCTTAGGGGGGCGGGCCGGGGAGCTGTTTTTT.

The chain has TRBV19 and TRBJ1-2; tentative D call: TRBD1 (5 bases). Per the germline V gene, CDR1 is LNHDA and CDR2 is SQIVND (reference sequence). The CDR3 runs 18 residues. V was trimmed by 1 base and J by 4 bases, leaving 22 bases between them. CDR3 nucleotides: TGTGCCAGTAGTATAGTGGGAGGGGCGGATCGGACACCCTATGGCTACACCTTC. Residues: CASSIVGGADRTPYGYTF.

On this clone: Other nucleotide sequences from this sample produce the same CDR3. CDR3 in DNA: TGTGCCAGCAGCCAAGAGGACCGTGCGTACGAGCAGTACTTC. As protein: CASSQEDRAYEQYF. The V gene is TRBV4-2, the J gene TRBJ2-7; the D is unclear. Germline CDR1 and CDR2: LGHNA and YNFKEQ. Trimming cost V 0 bases and J 4 bases, with 10 bases left between them. The CDR3 consists of 14 residues.

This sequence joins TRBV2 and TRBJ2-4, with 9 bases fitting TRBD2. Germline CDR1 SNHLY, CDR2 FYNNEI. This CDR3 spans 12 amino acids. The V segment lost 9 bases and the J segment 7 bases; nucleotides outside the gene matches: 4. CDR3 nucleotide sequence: TGTGCCAGTGTAGCGGGGGTGAACATTCAGTACTTC. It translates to CASVAGVNIQYF.

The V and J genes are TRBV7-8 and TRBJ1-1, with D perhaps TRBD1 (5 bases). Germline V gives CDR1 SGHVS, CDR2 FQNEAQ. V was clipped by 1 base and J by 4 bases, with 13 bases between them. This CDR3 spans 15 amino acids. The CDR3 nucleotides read TGTGCCAGCAGCTTAGGAGCAGGGAAGGGCACTGAAGCTTTCTTT. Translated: CASSLGAGKGTEAFF.

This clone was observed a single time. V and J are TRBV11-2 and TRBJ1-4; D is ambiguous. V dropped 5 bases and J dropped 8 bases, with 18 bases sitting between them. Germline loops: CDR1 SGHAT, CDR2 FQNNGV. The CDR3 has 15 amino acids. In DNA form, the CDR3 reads TGTGCCAGCAGCCGAGATTTCCACCCGGACGAAAAACTGTTTTTT. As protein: CASSRDFHPDEKLFF.

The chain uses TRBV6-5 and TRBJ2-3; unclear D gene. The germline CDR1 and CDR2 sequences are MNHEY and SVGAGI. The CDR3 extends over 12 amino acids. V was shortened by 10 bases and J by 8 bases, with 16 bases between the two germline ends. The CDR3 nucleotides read TGTGCCAAACGTAAACCTCGCCGTACGCAGTATTTT. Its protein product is CAKRKPRRTQYF.

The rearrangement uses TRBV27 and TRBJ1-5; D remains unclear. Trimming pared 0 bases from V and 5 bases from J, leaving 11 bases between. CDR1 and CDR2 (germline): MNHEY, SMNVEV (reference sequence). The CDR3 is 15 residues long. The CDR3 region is CASSLSGGLHQPQHF. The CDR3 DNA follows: TGTGCCAGCAGTTTATCGGGCGGGCTCCATCAGCCCCAGCATTTT.

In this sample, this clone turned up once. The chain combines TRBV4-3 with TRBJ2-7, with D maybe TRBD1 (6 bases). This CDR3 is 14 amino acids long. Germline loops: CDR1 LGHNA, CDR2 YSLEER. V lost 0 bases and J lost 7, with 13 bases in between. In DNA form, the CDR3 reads TGCGCCAGCAGCCAAGATTTTACAGGGCGTGAGCAGTACTTC. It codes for CASSQDFTGREQYF.

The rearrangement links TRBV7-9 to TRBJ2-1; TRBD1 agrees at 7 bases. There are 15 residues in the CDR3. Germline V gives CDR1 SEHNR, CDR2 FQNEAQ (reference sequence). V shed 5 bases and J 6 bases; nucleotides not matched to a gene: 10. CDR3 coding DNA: TGTGCCAGCAGCCCCGGACAGGTTTCTTCCAATGAGCAGTTCTTC. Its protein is CASSPGQVSSNEQFF.

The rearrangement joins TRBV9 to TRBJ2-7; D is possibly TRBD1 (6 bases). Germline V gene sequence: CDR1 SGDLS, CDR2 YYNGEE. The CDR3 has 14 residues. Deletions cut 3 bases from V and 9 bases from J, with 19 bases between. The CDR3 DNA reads TGTGCCAGCAGCGCATTACCAATGACAGGCAGGCAGTACTTC. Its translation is CASSALPMTGRQYF.

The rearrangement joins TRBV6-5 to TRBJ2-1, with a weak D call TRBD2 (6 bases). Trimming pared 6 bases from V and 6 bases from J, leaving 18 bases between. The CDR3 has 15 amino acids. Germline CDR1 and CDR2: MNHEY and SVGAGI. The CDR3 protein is CASREGGVRGNEQFF. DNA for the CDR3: TGTGCCAGCAGGGAGGGTGGGGTGAGAGGCAATGAGCAGTTCTTC.

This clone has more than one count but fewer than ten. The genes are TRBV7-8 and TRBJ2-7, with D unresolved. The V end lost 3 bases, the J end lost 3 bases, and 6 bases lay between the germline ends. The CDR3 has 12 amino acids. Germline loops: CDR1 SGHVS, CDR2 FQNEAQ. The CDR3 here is CASSLYGYEQYF. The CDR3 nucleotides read TGTGCCAGCAGCTTGTATGGCTACGAGCAGTACTTC.

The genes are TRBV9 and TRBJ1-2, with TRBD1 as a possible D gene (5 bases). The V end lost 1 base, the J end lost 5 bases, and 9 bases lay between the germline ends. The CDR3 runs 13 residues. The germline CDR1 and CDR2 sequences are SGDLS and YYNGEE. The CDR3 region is CASSVMPGYGYTF. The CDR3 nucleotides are TGTGCCAGCAGCGTAATGCCAGGGTATGGCTACACCTTC.